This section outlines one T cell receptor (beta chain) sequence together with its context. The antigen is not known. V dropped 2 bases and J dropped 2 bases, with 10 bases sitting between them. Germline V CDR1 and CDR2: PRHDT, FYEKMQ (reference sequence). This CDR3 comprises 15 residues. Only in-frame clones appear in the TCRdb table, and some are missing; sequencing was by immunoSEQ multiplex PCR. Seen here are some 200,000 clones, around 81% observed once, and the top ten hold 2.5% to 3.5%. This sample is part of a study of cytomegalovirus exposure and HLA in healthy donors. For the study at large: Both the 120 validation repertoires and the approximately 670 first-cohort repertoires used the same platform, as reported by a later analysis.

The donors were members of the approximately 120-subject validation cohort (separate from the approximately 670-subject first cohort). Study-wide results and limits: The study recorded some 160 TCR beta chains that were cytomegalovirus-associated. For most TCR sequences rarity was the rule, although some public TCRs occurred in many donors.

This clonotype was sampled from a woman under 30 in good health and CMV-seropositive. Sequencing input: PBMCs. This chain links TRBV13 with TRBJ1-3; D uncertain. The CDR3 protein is CASSLSEMPGNTIYF. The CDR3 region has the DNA TGTGCCAGCAGCTTATCGGAGATGCCTGGAAACACCATATATTTT.